This T cell receptor beta chain was captured by sequencing in a study of blood T cell repertoires in COVID-19. CDR1 is LGHDT, CDR2 YNNKEL, per germline (reference sequence). The trim removed 0 bases at V and 0 bases at J, leaving 8 bases unmatched. This CDR3 has 18 residues. Assay: immunoSEQ multiplex PCR; the TCRdb copy retains only in-frame clones and omits some. The table includes 250,000 to 400,000 clones, almost 90% detected once. The sequencing sample was made of peripheral blood. V and J are TRBV3-1 (or the pseudogene TRBV3-2) and TRBJ2-5; TRBD2 aligns across 9 bases. This TCR was sampled from a woman in her thirties with COVID-19, enrolled during active disease. Here the CDR3 reads CASSQEPPLAGHQETQYF. The CDR3 coding sequence is TGTGCCAGCAGCCAAGAACCCCCCCTAGCGGGGCACCAAGAGACCCAGTACTTC.